The 17 T cell receptor beta chains below come from one sample, sequenced in a study of blood T cell repertoires in COVID-19. Assay: immunoSEQ multiplex PCR; the TCRdb copy retains only in-frame clones and omits some. The sample gives roughly 380,000 clones, about 91% of which show up once; about 1.4% is in the top ten. The sequencing sample was made of peripheral blood. The receptor set was obtained from a woman aged 40 to 50 with COVID-19, enrolled during active disease.

The chain couples TRBV18 to TRBJ2-1, with 12 bases that match TRBD2. Germline V gene sequence: CDR1 KGHSH, CDR2 LQKENI. V gave up 1 base and J gave up 5 bases; unmatched junction bases: 12. This CDR3 spans 19 amino acids. The CDR3 DNA is TGTGCCAGCTCACCACTAGGGACTAGCGGGTTGGGCCCAAACAATGAGCAGTTCTTC. It codes for CASSPLGTSGLGPNNEQFF.

The rearrangement joins TRBV5-1 to TRBJ1-2; 9 nucleotides align to TRBD1. J was trimmed by 4 bases and V by 0 bases; bases with no gene match: 10. This CDR3 spans 17 amino acids. The germline CDR1 and CDR2 sequences are SGHRS and YFSETQ. The CDR3 here is CASSLAVGQGPTYGYTF. As DNA, the CDR3 is TGCGCCAGCAGCTTGGCCGTCGGACAGGGGCCGACCTATGGCTACACCTTC.

The chain couples TRBV11-2 to TRBJ2-7; the D is unclear. The germline gives CDR1 SGHAT, CDR2 FQNNGV. Trimming removed 4 bases from V and 6 bases from J, with 13 bases in between. This CDR3 has 13 residues. The CDR3 nucleotides read TGTGCCAGCAGCTCCACTGGGTCGGGCGAGCAGTACTTC. Translation: CASSSTGSGEQYF. Full variable domain (remainder filled in from reference TRBV11-2 and TRBJ2-7): EAGVAQSPRYKIIEKRQSVAFWCNPISGHATLYWYQQILGQGPKLLIQFQNNGVVDDSQLPKDRFSAERLKGVDSTLKIQPAKLEDSAVYLCASSSTGSGEQYFGPGTRLTVT.

A single count supports this clone. V is TRBV5-1 and J is TRBJ2-3; D possibly corresponds to TRBD2 (6 bases). Germline CDR1 SGHRS, CDR2 YFSETQ. V was pared by 3 bases and J by 2 bases, with 13 bases between. CDR3 length equals 15 residues. DNA of the CDR3: TGCGCCAGCAGCTACGCCGGGGGTTTCACAGATACGCAGTATTTT. The encoded protein is CASSYAGGFTDTQYF.

This clone appeared a few times. One junction end does not reproduce the germline sequence, and a read error may be involved. The rearrangement joins TRBV7-7 to TRBJ2-1; D is unclear. CDR1 is SSHAT, CDR2 FNYEAQ, per germline (reference sequence). The CDR3 runs 13 residues. The CDR3 DNA sequence: TGTGCTAGCAGCCAAGACACATACAATGAGCAGTTCTTC. It yields the protein CASSQDTYNEQFF.

This clone has more than one count but fewer than ten. The chain links TRBV15 to TRBJ1-2; 12 positions agree with TRBD1. The ends lost 1 base at V and 4 bases at J; junction bases unmatched: 7. CDR3 length: 17 residues. The V gene's germline CDR1 is LNHNV and CDR2 YYDKDF (reference sequence). The CDR3 is CATSRGGQGAPGYGYTF. The CDR3 coding sequence is TGTGCCACCAGCAGAGGGGGACAGGGGGCGCCGGGCTATGGCTACACCTTC.

The V and J genes are TRBV28 and TRBJ2-7, with D perhaps matching TRBD1 (6 bases). This CDR3 contains 14 residues. Between the trimmed V and J ends, which lost 7 bases and 5 bases, there was a span of 18 bases. Germline CDR1 MDHEN, CDR2 SYDVKM. The CDR3 nucleotides are TGTGCCAGCAAATCCGGGACATTGCTTCACGAGCAGTACTTC. Translating it yields CASKSGTLLHEQYF.

The V and J genes are TRBV5-1 and TRBJ1-4; TRBD1 agrees at 7 bases. The germline V gene has CDR1 SGHRS and CDR2 YFSETQ. The CDR3 runs 15 residues. The V segment lost 4 bases and the J segment 7 bases; nucleotides outside the gene matches: 10. The CDR3 nucleotides are TGCGCCAGCAGCACCCGGACAGGTCGGGGTGAAAAACTGTTTTTT. Amino acids: CASSTRTGRGEKLFF.

The chain carries TRBV18 and TRBJ1-3; D is ambiguous. Trimming stripped 3 bases from V and 3 bases from J, with 12 bases between. Germline V CDR1 and CDR2: KGHSH, LQKENI. The CDR3 consists of 15 residues. CDR3 region: CASSPSMRDGNTIYF. The CDR3 bases are TGTGCCAGCTCACCTTCGATGCGGGATGGAAACACCATATATTTT.

The V gene is TRBV2, the J gene TRBJ2-3; 15 positions agree with TRBD2. The germline V gene has CDR1 SNHLY and CDR2 FYNNEI. There are 17 residues in the CDR3. V lost 6 bases to trimming and J lost 2 bases; unmatched junction nucleotides: 6. CDR3 sequence reads: CASRGTSGRLSTDTQYF. For the CDR3, the DNA is TGTGCCAGCAGGGGGACTAGCGGGAGGCTGTCCACAGATACGCAGTATTTT.

J is TRBJ1-1 and V is TRBV4-3, with TRBD1 as a possible D gene (5 bases). V was clipped by 0 bases and J by 3 bases, with 11 bases between them. This CDR3 has 15 residues. Per the germline V gene, CDR1 is LGHNA and CDR2 is YSLEER. CDR3 in amino acids: CASSQDWQGHTEAFF. CDR3 sequence (DNA): TGCGCCAGCAGCCAAGATTGGCAGGGCCACACTGAAGCTTTCTTT.

The rearrangement uses TRBV3-1 (or the pseudogene TRBV3-2) and TRBJ1-6, with no clear D. Per germline, CDR1 LGHDT and CDR2 YNNKEL (reference sequence). This CDR3 is built from 16 residues. V lost 4 bases and J 9 bases, leaving 19 bases between the germline ends. CDR3 region: CASSRGEAYLGSPLHF. The CDR3 nucleotides read TGTGCCAGCAGCCGAGGCGAGGCCTACCTAGGTTCACCCCTCCACTTT.

V and J are TRBV3-1 (or the pseudogene TRBV3-2) and TRBJ1-1; TRBD1 might be the D (6 bases). The germline V gene encodes CDR1 LGHDT and CDR2 YNNKEL (reference sequence). The CDR3 is made up of 13 amino acids. V was shortened by 8 bases and J by 1 base, with 11 bases between the two germline ends. CDR3 residues: CASSGQKNTEAFF. The DNA of the CDR3 is TGTGCCAGCTCAGGACAGAAGAACACTGAAGCTTTCTTT.

CDR3 sequence: CATSRGNGGDQPQHF. The CDR3, as DNA: TGTGCCACCAGCAGAGGGAATGGAGGGGATCAGCCCCAGCATTTT. The chain links TRBV15 to TRBJ1-5, with a weak D call TRBD1 (5 bases). Germline CDR1 LNHNV, CDR2 YYDKDF (reference sequence). The CDR3 consists of 15 residues. Trimming took off 1 base at V and 5 bases at J, with 12 bases between the two ends.

V is TRBV6-2 or TRBV6-3 and J is TRBJ2-7; 13 bases line up with TRBD2. The CDR3 extends over 15 amino acids. J was trimmed by 12 bases and V by 2 bases; bases with no gene match: 10. Germline V lookup: CDR1 MNHEY, CDR2 SVGEGT. This chain's CDR3 is CASSYLELAGGPWYF. The CDR3 DNA reads as TGTGCCAGCAGTTACCTCGAACTAGCGGGAGGGCCCTGGTACTTC.

The chain has TRBV24-1 and TRBJ2-2; 10 bases match TRBD1. Germline lookup yields CDR1 KGHDR and CDR2 SFDVKD. With V trimmed by 9 bases and J by 7 bases, 10 bases remained unmatched. This CDR3 region has 15 residues. The DNA of the CDR3 is TGTGCCACCCAGGATCCGGGACAGGGGAACGGGGAGCTGTTTTTT. It is translated as CATQDPGQGNGELFF.

This clone occurred once. The chain uses TRBV20-1 and TRBJ2-1; possible D gene TRBD2, 5 bases. The ends were cut back, 7 bases at V and 6 bases at J, with 7 bases in the middle. The germline V gene encodes CDR1 DFQATT and CDR2 SNEGSKA (reference sequence). This CDR3 spans 10 amino acids. Here the CDR3 reads CSVGLNEQFF. Written as DNA, the CDR3 is TGCAGTGTAGGACTCAATGAGCAGTTCTTC.